This record looks at one T cell receptor (beta chain) sequence and its context. The entry originates in a study of blood T cell repertoires in COVID-19. Study summary: The origin of the acute and convalescent COVID-19 samples was the United States, Italy and Spain. In each case, the material was cDNA or gDNA derived from T cells, B-cell-depleted T cells, or PBMCs.

The protocol was immunoSEQ multiplex PCR, while the TCRdb copy is restricted to in-frame clones and leaves out a portion. The table shows hundreds of thousands of clones, with around 81% occurring only once. The J segment lost 2 bases and the V segment lost 2 bases, leaving 6 bases of the junction unmatched. The germline gives CDR1 SGHKS, CDR2 YYEKEE (reference sequence). The CDR3 extends over 15 amino acids. During active infection, Seattle patients enrolled and were then monitored through disease. The sample taken for sequencing was peripheral blood. The genes are TRBV5-5 and TRBJ1-1; 7 bases agree with TRBD1. The clonotype comes from an elderly woman with COVID-19, enrolled during active disease. CDR3 sequence reads: CASSFLGTANTEAFF. In DNA, the CDR3 is TGTGCCAGCAGCTTTCTGGGGACAGCCAACACTGAAGCTTTCTTT. The full variable domain, in which reference TRBV5-5 and TRBJ1-1 provide the parts outside the CDR3, is DAGVTQSPTHLIKTRGQQVTLRCSPISGHKSVSWYQQVLGQGPQFIFQYYEKEERGRGNFPDRFSARQFPNYSSELNVNALLLGDSALYLCASSFLGTANTEAFFGQGTRLTVV.